The entry below describes one TCR beta chain. Only in-frame clones appear in the TCRdb table, and some are missing; sequencing was by immunoSEQ multiplex PCR. This table holds around 150,000 clones, approximately 80% found once. The sample comes from a study of blood T cell repertoires in COVID-19. The sequencing input was peripheral blood. The clonotype comes from an elderly woman with active or convalescent COVID-19.

Here the CDR3 DNA reads TGCGCCAGCAGCCCGGGGACTAGTGAAGCTTTCTTT. Its protein is CASSPGTSEAFF. This rearrangement joins TRBV5-1 to TRBJ1-1; the D gene is possibly TRBD1 (5 bases). The CDR3 runs to 12 residues. V was clipped by 4 bases and J by 7 bases, with 11 bases between them. Germline V gene data show CDR1 as SGHRS and CDR2 as YFSETQ.